Presented here are 5 T cell receptor beta chains from one specimen sequenced in a study of a mutant IDH1 vaccine in newly diagnosed glioma. The assay was immunoSEQ multiplex PCR, and TCRdb's table has in-frame clones only and misses some. The table records fewer than 45,000 clones, roughly 90% of them present only once. Time point given: baseline, week 1 (first vaccination visit). Treatment noted: pre-vaccination baseline after standard-of-care therapy. The sequencing used PBMCs, collected from a glioma patient treated with radiotherapy, temozolomide or both. The receptors derive from a man aged 18 to 29 with glioma.

The chain combines TRBV5-1 with TRBJ2-3; TRBD2 might be the D (5 bases). Germline values: CDR1 SGHRS, CDR2 YFSETQ. Trimming removed 0 bases from V and 6 bases from J, with 11 bases in between. This CDR3 has 14 amino acids. The CDR3, as DNA: TGCGCCAGCAGCTTGGGAGGGTCTTTGGATACGCAGTATTTT. Translation gives CASSLGGSLDTQYF.

The V call is TRBV5-6, the J call TRBJ2-1, with TRBD2 matching over 10 bases. With 3 bases clipped from V and 5 bases from J, the junction kept 2 bases outside the gene matches. CDR1 is SGHDT, CDR2 YYEEEE, per germline. The CDR3 loop spans 14 amino acids. CDR3 nucleotide sequence: TGTGCCAGCAGCTCAGGACTAGCGGACAATGAGCAGTTCTTC. The encoded protein is CASSSGLADNEQFF. Using reference TRBV5-6 and TRBJ2-1 for the parts outside the CDR3, the full variable domain is DAGVTQSPTHLIKTRGQQVTLRCSPKSGHDTVSWYQQALGQGPQFIFQYYEEEERQRGNFPDRFSGHQFPNYSSELNVNALLLGDSALYLCASSSGLADNEQFFGPGTRLTVL.

The V gene is TRBV27, the J gene TRBJ1-2; D gene unclear. Trimming took off 3 bases at V and 5 bases at J, with 16 bases between the two ends. The V gene's germline CDR1 is MNHEY and CDR2 SMNVEV (reference sequence). The CDR3 totals 15 residues. The CDR3 here is CASSFSAGVGYGYTF. The CDR3 DNA reads as TGTGCCAGCAGTTTTTCAGCTGGCGTTGGTTATGGCTACACCTTC.

The chain joins TRBV6-6 to TRBJ1-2; D may be TRBD1 (5 bases). The germline CDR1 and CDR2 sequences are MNHNY and SVGAGI (reference sequence). The ends were cut back, 5 bases at V and 4 bases at J, with 14 bases in the middle. The CDR3 is 14 amino acids. In nucleotides, the CDR3 is TGTGCCAGCAGTCCCCGAGGGACGGCCTATGGCTACACCTTC. Amino acids: CASSPRGTAYGYTF.

V usage is TRBV4-3 and J usage is TRBJ1-1, with D uncertain. Trimming took 0 bases from V and 5 from J, leaving 13 bases between them. Per germline, CDR1 LGHNA and CDR2 YSLEER. The CDR3 runs 15 residues. This chain's CDR3 is CASSQDLAKGTEAFF. The CDR3 DNA sequence: TGCGCCAGCAGCCAAGATTTAGCGAAAGGAACTGAAGCTTTCTTT.